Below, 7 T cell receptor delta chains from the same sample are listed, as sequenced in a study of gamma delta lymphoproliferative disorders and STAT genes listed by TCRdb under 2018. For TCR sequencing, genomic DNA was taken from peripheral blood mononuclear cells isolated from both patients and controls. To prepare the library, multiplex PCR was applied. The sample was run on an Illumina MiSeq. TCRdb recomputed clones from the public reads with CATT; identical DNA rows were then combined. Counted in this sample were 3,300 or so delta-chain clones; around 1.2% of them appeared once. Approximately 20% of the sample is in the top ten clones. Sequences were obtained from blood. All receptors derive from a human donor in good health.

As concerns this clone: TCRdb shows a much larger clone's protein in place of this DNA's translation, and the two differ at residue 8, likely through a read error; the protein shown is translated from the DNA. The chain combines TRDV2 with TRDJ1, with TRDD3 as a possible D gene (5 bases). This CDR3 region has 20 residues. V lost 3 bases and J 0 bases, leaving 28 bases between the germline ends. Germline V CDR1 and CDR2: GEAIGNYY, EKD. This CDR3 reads CACDAVLEENPPPYTDKLIF. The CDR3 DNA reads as TGTGCCTGTGACGCCGTACTGGAGGAGAATCCCCCACCGTACACCGATAAACTCATCTTT.

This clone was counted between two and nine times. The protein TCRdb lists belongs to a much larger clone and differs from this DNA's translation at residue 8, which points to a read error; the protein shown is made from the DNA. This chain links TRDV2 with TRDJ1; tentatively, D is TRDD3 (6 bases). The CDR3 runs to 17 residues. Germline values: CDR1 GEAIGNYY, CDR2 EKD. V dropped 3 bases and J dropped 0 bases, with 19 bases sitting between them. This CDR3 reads CACDLLGVQTYTDKLIF. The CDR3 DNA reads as TGTGCCTGTGACCTGTTGGGGGTCCAAACTTACACCGATAAACTCATCTTT.

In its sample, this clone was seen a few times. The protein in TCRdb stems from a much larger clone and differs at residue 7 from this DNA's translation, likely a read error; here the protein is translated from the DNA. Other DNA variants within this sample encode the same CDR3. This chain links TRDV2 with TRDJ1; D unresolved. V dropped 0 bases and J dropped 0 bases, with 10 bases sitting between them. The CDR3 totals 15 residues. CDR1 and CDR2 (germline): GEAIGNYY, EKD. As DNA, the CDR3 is TGTGCCTGTGACACCATTCGGAGATACACCGATAAACTCATCTTT. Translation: CACDTIRRYTDKLIF.

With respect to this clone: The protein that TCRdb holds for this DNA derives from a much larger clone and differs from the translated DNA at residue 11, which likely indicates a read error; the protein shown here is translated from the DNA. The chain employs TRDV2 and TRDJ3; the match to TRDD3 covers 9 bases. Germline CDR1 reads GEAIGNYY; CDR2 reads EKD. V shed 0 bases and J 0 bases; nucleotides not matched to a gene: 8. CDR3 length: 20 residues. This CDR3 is CACDTVSGGYGSWDTRQMFF. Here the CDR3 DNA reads TGTGCCTGTGACACCGTGAGTGGGGGATATGGCTCCTGGGACACCCGACAGATGTTTTTC.

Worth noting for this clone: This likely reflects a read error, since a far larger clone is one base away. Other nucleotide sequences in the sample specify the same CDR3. CDR3 loop: CACDTAGIRTKLIF. DNA for the CDR3: TGTGCCTGTGACACCGCAGGGATCCGGACAAAACTTATCTTT. V usage is TRDV2 and J usage is TRDJ1; the D gene is possibly TRDD3 (5 bases). CDR1 GEAIGNYY and CDR2 EKD come from the germline V gene. The CDR3 sequence is 14 residues long.

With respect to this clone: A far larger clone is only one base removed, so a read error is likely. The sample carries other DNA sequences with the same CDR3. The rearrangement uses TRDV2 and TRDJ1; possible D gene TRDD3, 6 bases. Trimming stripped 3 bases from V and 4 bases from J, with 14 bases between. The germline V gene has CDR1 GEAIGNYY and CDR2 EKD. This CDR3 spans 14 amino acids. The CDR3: CACDGLGAYDKLIF. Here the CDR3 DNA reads TGTGCCTGTGACGGACTGGGAGCCTACGATAAACTCATCTTT.

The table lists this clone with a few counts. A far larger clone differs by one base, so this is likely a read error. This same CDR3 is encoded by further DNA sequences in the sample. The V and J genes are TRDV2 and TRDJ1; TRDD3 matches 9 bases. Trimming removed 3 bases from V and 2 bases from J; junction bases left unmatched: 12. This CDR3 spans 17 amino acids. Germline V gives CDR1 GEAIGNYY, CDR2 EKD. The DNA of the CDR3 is TGTGCCTGTGACGCCCTTAGTACTGGGGGACATACCGATAAACTCATCTTT. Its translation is CACDALSTGGHTDKLIF.